This T cell receptor beta chain is drawn from a study of blood T cell repertoires in COVID-19. TCRdb's copy holds only in-frame clones and misses some; the assay was immunoSEQ multiplex PCR. The sample comprises roughly 160,000 clones, about 83% of which are singletons, and about 9.3% rests with the top ten. Germline CDR1 SGHKS, CDR2 YYEKEE (reference sequence). The V segment lost 4 bases and the J segment 0 bases; nucleotides outside the gene matches: 4. The CDR3 sequence is 15 residues long. Sequencing was carried out using peripheral blood. The TCR originated in a woman in her 70s with COVID-19, enrolled during active disease. The chain links TRBV5-5 to TRBJ2-1; 7 nucleotides align to TRBD2. Here the CDR3 reads CASSPRGDSYNEQFF. The CDR3 coding sequence is TGTGCCAGCAGCCCTCGGGGGGACTCCTACAATGAGCAGTTCTTC. Based on the CDR3 plus reference TRBV5-5 and TRBJ2-1, the full variable domain is DAGVTQSPTHLIKTRGQQVTLRCSPISGHKSVSWYQQVLGQGPQFIFQYYEKEERGRGNFPDRFSARQFPNYSSELNVNALLLGDSALYLCASSPRGDSYNEQFFGPGTRLTVL.